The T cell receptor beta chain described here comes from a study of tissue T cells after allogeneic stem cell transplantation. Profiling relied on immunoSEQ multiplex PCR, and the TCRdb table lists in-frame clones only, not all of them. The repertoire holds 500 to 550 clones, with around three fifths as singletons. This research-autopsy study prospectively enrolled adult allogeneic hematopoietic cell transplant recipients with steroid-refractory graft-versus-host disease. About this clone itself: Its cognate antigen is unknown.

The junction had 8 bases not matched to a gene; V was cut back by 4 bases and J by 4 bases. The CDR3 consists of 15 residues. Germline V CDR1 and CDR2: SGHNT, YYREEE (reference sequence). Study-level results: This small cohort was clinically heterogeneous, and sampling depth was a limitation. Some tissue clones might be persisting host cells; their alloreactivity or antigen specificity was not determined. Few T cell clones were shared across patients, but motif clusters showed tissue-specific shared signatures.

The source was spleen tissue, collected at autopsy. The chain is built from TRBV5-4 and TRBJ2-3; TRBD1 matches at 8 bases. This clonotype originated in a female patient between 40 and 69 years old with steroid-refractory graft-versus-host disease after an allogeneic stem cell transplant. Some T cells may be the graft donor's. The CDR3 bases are TGTGCCAGCAGCCGAGACAGGGGTTCGGCAGATACGCAGTATTTT. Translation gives CASSRDRGSADTQYF.